One and the same sample provided the 24 T cell receptor beta chains below, sequenced in a study of blood T cell repertoires in COVID-19. Data came from immunoSEQ multiplex PCR; TCRdb stores just in-frame clones and leaves some out. The sample has about 330,000 clones; about 92% are singletons. The sample taken for sequencing was PBMCs or T cells enriched from blood (not recorded which). The receptors here all came from a woman aged 25 to 45 who had recovered from COVID-19.

This chain connects TRBV5-1 to TRBJ2-3; D possibly corresponds to TRBD1 (6 bases). The CDR3 is 15 residues long. The germline CDR1 and CDR2 sequences are SGHRS and YFSETQ. V gave up 3 bases and J gave up 6 bases, with 17 bases separating them. CDR3 loop: CASSSNAEGVDTQYF. Here the CDR3 DNA reads TGCGCCAGCAGCTCCAACGCCGAGGGGGTTGATACGCAGTATTTT.

The rearrangement uses TRBV19 and TRBJ2-1; D perhaps matches TRBD2 (5 bases). Germline V gives CDR1 LNHDA, CDR2 SQIVND (reference sequence). The CDR3 is 16 amino acids. Deletions cut 5 bases from V and 9 bases from J, with 23 bases between. CDR3 nucleotides: TGTGCCAGTAGTCCCCCCGGGGAGAGTTCTCGGGGTGAGCAGTTCTTC. It encodes CASSPPGESSRGEQFF. Variable domain in full (rest from reference TRBV19 and TRBJ2-1): DGGITQSPKYLFRKEGQNVTLSCEQNLNHDAMYWYRQDPGQGLRLIYYSQIVNDFQKGDIAEGYSVSREKKESFPLTVTSAQKNPTAFYLCASSPPGESSRGEQFFGPGTRLTVL.

This chain links TRBV10-3 with TRBJ1-1, with TRBD1 as a possible D gene (5 bases). The CDR3 runs 12 residues. V lost 6 bases and J lost 8, with 13 bases in between. Germline V CDR1 and CDR2: ENHRY, SYGVKD. The CDR3: CAIRDRGLEAFF. Written as DNA, the CDR3 is TGTGCCATCAGGGATCGGGGACTGGAAGCTTTCTTT.

The J gene is TRBJ1-2, the V gene TRBV10-3, with TRBD1 matching over 9 bases. The V gene end was trimmed by 5 bases and the J gene end by 8 bases; junction bases not matched to a gene: 12. This CDR3 comprises 15 residues. Germline CDR1 reads ENHRY; CDR2 reads SYGVKD. The CDR3 nucleotides are TGTGCCATCAGTCTCCCGGGACAGGGTCATCGGGGCTACACCTTC. Amino acid sequence: CAISLPGQGHRGYTF.

The rearrangement uses TRBV5-1 and TRBJ2-2; 9 bases match TRBD1. The CDR3 totals 17 residues. Trimming took 2 bases from V and 5 from J; bases not matched to a gene: 10. Germline V gene lookup returns CDR1 SGHRS and CDR2 YFSETQ. The CDR3 sequence is CASSFVPPGQGTGELFF. In DNA form, the CDR3 reads TGCGCCAGCAGCTTTGTACCTCCGGGACAGGGAACCGGGGAGCTGTTTTTT.

CDR3 amino acids: CASSQVGEASRTDTQYF. CDR3 nucleotides: TGCGCCAGCAGCCAAGTGGGGGAGGCCTCCAGGACAGATACGCAGTATTTT. V gene TRBV4-1 combines with J gene TRBJ2-3, with D maybe TRBD2 (6 bases). V lost 1 base and J lost 3, with 17 bases in between. CDR1 is MGHRA, CDR2 YSYEKL, per germline. The CDR3 contains 17 residues.

This clone occurred once. V gene TRBV28 combines with J gene TRBJ1-2, with 7 bases that match TRBD1. The germline V gene has CDR1 MDHEN and CDR2 SYDVKM. J gave up 3 bases and V 5 bases, and 12 bases lay outside the gene matches. CDR3 length: 16 amino acids. Here the CDR3 DNA reads TGTGCCAGCAGTCCAAGGTCAGGGGGGCGAGACTATGGCTACACCTTC. Translated, it gives CASSPRSGGRDYGYTF.

The chain couples TRBV7-8 to TRBJ2-1; 8 bases line up with TRBD2. Trimming removed 2 bases from V and 10 bases from J; junction bases left unmatched: 10. Germline CDR1 reads SGHVS; CDR2 reads FQNEAQ. CDR3 length equals 15 residues. The CDR3, as DNA: TGTGCCAGCAGCTTATTTTCGGGACTAGGTATGGAGCAGTTCTTC. It specifies CASSLFSGLGMEQFF.

The chain carries TRBV3-1 (or the pseudogene TRBV3-2) and TRBJ2-7; D gene uncertain. V lost 4 bases and J lost 3, with 10 bases in between. Germline lookup yields CDR1 LGHDT and CDR2 YNNKEL (reference sequence). This CDR3 has 13 amino acids. The CDR3 sequence is CASSPTMGYEQYF. The CDR3 DNA follows: TGTGCCAGCAGCCCGACAATGGGCTACGAGCAGTACTTC.

The chain employs TRBV2 and TRBJ1-3, with D possibly TRBD1 on 6 matching bases. Germline lookup yields CDR1 SNHLY and CDR2 FYNNEI. V lost 6 bases, J lost 6 bases, and 12 bases lay in between. The length of the CDR3 is 13 residues. The chain's CDR3 is CASRAGAVNTIYF. Written as DNA, the CDR3 is TGTGCCAGCAGGGCAGGGGCGGTAAACACCATATATTTT.

In DNA form, the CDR3 reads TGTGCCAGTAGTATAGCGGCGGGGAACGGGCAGTTCTTC. Residues: CASSIAAGNGQFF. The chain links TRBV19 to TRBJ2-1; maybe TRBD2 (6 bases). The V gene's germline CDR1 is LNHDA and CDR2 SQIVND (reference sequence). Deletions cut 1 base from V and 12 bases from J, with 13 bases between. The CDR3 length is 13 residues. Using reference TRBV19 and TRBJ2-1 for the parts outside the CDR3, the full variable domain is DGGITQSPKYLFRKEGQNVTLSCEQNLNHDAMYWYRQDPGQGLRLIYYSQIVNDFQKGDIAEGYSVSREKKESFPLTVTSAQKNPTAFYLCASSIAAGNGQFFGPGTRLTVL.

The V gene is TRBV5-4, the J gene TRBJ2-2; 9 bases line up with TRBD1. The CDR3 totals 17 residues. Trimming cost V 4 bases and J 0 bases; bases outside gene matches: 7. Per germline, CDR1 SGHNT and CDR2 YYREEE (reference sequence). The CDR3 protein is CASSKPGQGSNTGELFF. The CDR3 coding sequence is TGTGCCAGCAGCAAACCCGGACAGGGGTCGAACACCGGGGAGCTGTTTTTT.

The chain carries TRBV27 and TRBJ2-1; 8 bases fit TRBD2. J was trimmed by 0 bases and V by 6 bases; bases with no gene match: 4. This CDR3 spans 15 amino acids. CDR1 is MNHEY, CDR2 SMNVEV, per germline (reference sequence). The CDR3 DNA follows: TGTGCCAGCAGCAAACTAGCGGACTCCTACAATGAGCAGTTCTTC. It specifies CASSKLADSYNEQFF.

V usage is TRBV6-5 and J usage is TRBJ1-2; the D is unclear. The CDR3 contains 12 residues. Trimming pared 6 bases from V and 4 bases from J, leaving 9 bases between. From germline, CDR1 is MNHEY and CDR2 SVGAGI. Here the CDR3 DNA reads TGTGCCAGCAGAGCAACAGCCTATGGCTACACCTTC. Translation: CASRATAYGYTF.

This chain joins TRBV5-1 and TRBJ2-7; 10 positions agree with TRBD2. The CDR3 is 15 amino acids. Germline assignment: CDR1 SGHRS and CDR2 YFSETQ. V lost 4 bases, J lost 2 bases, and 6 bases stayed unmatched. CDR3 in amino acids: CASSERTSGPYEQYF. The CDR3 DNA sequence: TGCGCCAGCAGCGAAAGGACTAGCGGCCCCTACGAGCAGTACTTC.

The rearrangement links TRBV10-2 to TRBJ1-1; possible D gene TRBD1, 5 bases. Germline V gives CDR1 WSHSY, CDR2 SAAADI. Trimming took off 1 base at V and 6 bases at J, with 9 bases between the two ends. The CDR3 spans 13 residues. The DNA for the CDR3 is TGCGCCAGCAGTGAGTGGCTCAGGGCTGAAGCTTTCTTT. Encoded protein: CASSEWLRAEAFF.

This rearrangement joins TRBV2 to TRBJ1-5; D call uncertain. Trimming removed 8 bases from V and 1 base from J, with 6 bases in between. The CDR3 consists of 12 residues. Germline CDR1 is SNHLY and CDR2 is FYNNEI. CDR3 protein: CASCYSNQPQHF. In DNA form, the CDR3 reads TGTGCCAGCTGCTACAGCAATCAGCCCCAGCATTTT.

The genes are TRBV7-3 and TRBJ1-6, with 8 bases identical to TRBD1. Germline CDR1 reads SGHTA; CDR2 reads FQGTGA. This CDR3 has 15 residues. V was clipped by 5 bases and J by 8 bases; unmatched bases: 8. The CDR3 region has the DNA TGTGCCAGCAGCACCGGACAGGGAGGATATTCACCCCTCCACTTT. It specifies CASSTGQGGYSPLHF.

V usage is TRBV21-1 and J usage is TRBJ2-2; TRBD2 reflects the table's D call only, with no check against the DNA. TRBV21-1 represents a pseudogene. CDR3 length: 24 residues. CDR3 sequence reads: CASSKLGYGEKYPVEHLSTGELFF. CDR3 nucleotides: TGTGCCAGCAGCAAACTCGGGTATGGAGAGAAATACCCTGTTGAACACCTTTCCACCGGGGAGCTGTTTTTT.

This chain links TRBV9 with TRBJ2-1, with a possible D match to TRBD2 (6 bases). The ends were cut back, 6 bases at V and 5 bases at J, with 15 bases in the middle. Germline V gives CDR1 SGDLS, CDR2 YYNGEE. The CDR3 has 14 residues. The CDR3 loop is CASNREFPHNEQFF. The DNA of the CDR3 is TGTGCCAGCAACCGGGAGTTCCCCCACAATGAGCAGTTCTTC.

The chain joins TRBV5-5 to TRBJ2-6; 7 bases match TRBD2. V was pared by 0 bases and J by 4 bases, with 10 bases of the junction left unmatched. Per the germline V gene, CDR1 is SGHKS and CDR2 is YYEKEE (reference sequence). This CDR3 contains 18 residues. The CDR3: CASSLGGVGGSGANVLTF. The CDR3 DNA reads as TGTGCCAGCAGCTTGGGAGGCGTGGGAGGGTCGGGGGCCAACGTCCTGACTTTC.

The rearrangement links TRBV4-1 to TRBJ1-5; possibly TRBD1 for D (5 bases). The germline gives CDR1 MGHRA, CDR2 YSYEKL. The V and J ends lost 2 bases and 0 bases respectively, with 11 bases between them. The CDR3 consists of 16 residues. The CDR3 loop is CASSQLTGNSNQPQHF. As DNA, the CDR3 is TGCGCCAGCAGCCAACTTACAGGAAATAGCAATCAGCCCCAGCATTTT.

The chain has TRBV7-2 and TRBJ1-2; 8 bases match TRBD1. Losses at the gene ends were 4 bases for V and 4 bases for J; bases not matched to a gene: 5. Germline V CDR1 and CDR2: SGHTA, FQGNSA. The CDR3 sequence is 14 residues long. CDR3 sequence reads: CASSSGQGFYGYTF. The CDR3 coding sequence is TGTGCCAGCAGCTCAGGACAGGGCTTCTATGGCTACACCTTC.

The V and J genes are TRBV9 and TRBJ2-1; D is perhaps TRBD2 (7 bases). The V gene lost 1 base and the J gene lost 0 bases, with 20 bases spanning the gap. The CDR3 has 19 amino acids. From germline, CDR1 is SGDLS and CDR2 YYNGEE. CDR3 in amino acids: CASSVMGTGGLSSYNEQFF. The CDR3 coding sequence is TGTGCCAGCAGCGTAATGGGGACGGGGGGCCTAAGCTCCTACAATGAGCAGTTCTTC.